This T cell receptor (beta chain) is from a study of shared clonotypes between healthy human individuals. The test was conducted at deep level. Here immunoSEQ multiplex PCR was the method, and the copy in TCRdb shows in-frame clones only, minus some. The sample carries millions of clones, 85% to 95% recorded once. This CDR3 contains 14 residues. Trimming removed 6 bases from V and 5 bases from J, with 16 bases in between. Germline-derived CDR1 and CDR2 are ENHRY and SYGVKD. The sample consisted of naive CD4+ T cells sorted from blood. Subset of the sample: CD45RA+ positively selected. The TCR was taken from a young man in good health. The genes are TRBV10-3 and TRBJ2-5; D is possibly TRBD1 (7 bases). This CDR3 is CAISPGGDSETQYF. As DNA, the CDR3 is TGTGCCATCAGCCCCGGAGGGGACAGCGAGACCCAGTACTTC.